This T cell receptor beta chain stems from a study of blood T cell repertoires in COVID-19. The wider study: The samples span acute and convalescent COVID-19 from the United States, Italy and Spain.

Some clones are missing from TCRdb's copy, which holds only in-frame ones; the method was immunoSEQ multiplex PCR. The sample gives approximately 260,000 clones, around 90% of which show up once; 3.5% to 4.5% is in the top ten. The germline CDR1 and CDR2 sequences are ENHRY and SYGVKD. The CDR3 covers 14 residues. The V gene lost 3 bases and the J gene lost 2 bases, with 8 bases spanning the gap. This clonotype was obtained from a woman in her thirties or forties with acute or convalescent COVID-19. Sequencing used peripheral blood. The chain has TRBV10-3 and TRBJ1-5, with D perhaps TRBD1 (6 bases). For the CDR3, the DNA is TGTGCCATCAGTGAAGCAGGGGGCAATCAGCCCCAGCATTTT. The encoded protein is CAISEAGGNQPQHF.